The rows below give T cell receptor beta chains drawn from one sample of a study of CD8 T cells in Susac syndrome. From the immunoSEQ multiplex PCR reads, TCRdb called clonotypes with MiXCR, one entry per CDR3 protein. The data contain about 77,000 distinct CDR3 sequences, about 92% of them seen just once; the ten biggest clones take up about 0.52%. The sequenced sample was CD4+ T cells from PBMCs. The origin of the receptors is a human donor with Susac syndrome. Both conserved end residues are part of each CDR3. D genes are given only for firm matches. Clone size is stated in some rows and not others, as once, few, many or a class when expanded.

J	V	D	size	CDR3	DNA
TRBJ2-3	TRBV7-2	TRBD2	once	CASSSAAGGGDTQYF	TGTGCCAGCAGCTCTGCAGCGGGGGGAGGAGATACGCAGTATTTT
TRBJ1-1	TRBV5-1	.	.	CASSFGGLDTEAFF	TGCGCCAGCAGCTTCGGGGGTTTAGACACTGAAGCTTTCTTT
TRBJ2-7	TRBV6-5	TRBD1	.	CASSFDPTGGFYEQYF	TGTGCCAGCAGTTTCGACCCGACAGGGGGCTTTTACGAGCAGTACTTC
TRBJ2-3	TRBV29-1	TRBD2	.	CSVVGTSVSTDTQYF	TGCAGCGTTGTGGGTACTAGCGTAAGCACAGATACGCAGTATTTT
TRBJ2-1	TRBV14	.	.	CASSQEAVSLEQFF	TGTGCCAGCAGCCAAGAAGCGGTTTCACTAGAGCAGTTCTTC
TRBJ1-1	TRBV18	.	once	CASSPLTTGRGTEAFF	TGTGCCAGCTCACCGCTTACTACAGGGCGTGGCACTGAAGCTTTCTTT
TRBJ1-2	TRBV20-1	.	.	CSARFRGSGYTF	TGCAGTGCTAGGTTCAGGGGATCTGGCTACACCTTC
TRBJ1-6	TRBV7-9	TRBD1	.	CASSPGQGVSPLHF	TGTGCCAGCAGTCCTGGACAGGGGGTTTCACCCCTCCACTTT
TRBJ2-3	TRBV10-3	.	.	CAIRDSPTDTQYF	TGTGCCATCAGGGACAGCCCCACAGATACGCAGTATTTT
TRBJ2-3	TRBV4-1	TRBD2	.	CASSQEGLAGRTDTQYF	TGCGCCAGCAGCCAAGAGGGTCTAGCGGGTCGCACAGATACGCAGTATTTT
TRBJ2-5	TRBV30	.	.	CAWSVRWGQGTQYF	TGTGCCTGGAGTGTACGATGGGGTCAAGGGACCCAGTACTTC
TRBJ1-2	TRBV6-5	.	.	CASSKGRGYTF	TGTGCCAGCAGTAAGGGAAGGGGCTACACCTTC
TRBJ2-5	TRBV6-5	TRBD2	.	CASARGGPEETQYF	TGTGCCAGTGCGCGGGGGGGCCCCGAGGAGACCCAGTACTTC
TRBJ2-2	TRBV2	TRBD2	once	CASNRGGLAGELFF	TGTGCCAGCAACCGGGGGGGCCTCGCCGGGGAGCTGTTTTTT
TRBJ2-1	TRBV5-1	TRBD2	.	CASSLLGTSGGGYNEQFF	TGCGCCAGCAGCTTGCTAGGGACTAGCGGGGGGGGATACAATGAGCAGTTCTTC
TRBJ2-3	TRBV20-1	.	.	CSASLDWGTDTQYF	TGCAGTGCTAGTCTAGATTGGGGCACAGATACGCAGTATTTT
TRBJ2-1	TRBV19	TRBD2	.	CASTRTSGGAYNEQFF	TGTGCCAGTACCAGAACTAGCGGGGGGGCCTACAATGAGCAGTTCTTC
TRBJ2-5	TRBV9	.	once	CASSVALEGFQETQYF	TGTGCCAGCAGCGTAGCTCTCGAGGGTTTCCAAGAGACCCAGTACTTC
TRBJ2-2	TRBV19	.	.	CASSIIGDGELFF	TGTGCCAGTAGTATAATTGGGGACGGGGAGCTGTTTTTT
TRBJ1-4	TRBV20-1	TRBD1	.	CSAGRGRDNEKLFF	TGCAGTGCTGGCAGGGGGCGAGATAATGAAAAACTGTTTTTT
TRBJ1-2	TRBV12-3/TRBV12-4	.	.	CASSFGEGYTF	TGTGCCAGCAGTTTCGGGGAAGGCTACACCTTC
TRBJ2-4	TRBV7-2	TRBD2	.	CASSPSGGKAKNIQYF	TGTGCCAGCAGCCCGAGCGGGGGGAAAGCCAAAAACATTCAGTACTTC
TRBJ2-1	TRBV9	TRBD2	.	CASSVGAGAYNEQFF	TGTGCCAGCAGCGTAGGGGCGGGGGCCTACAATGAGCAGTTCTTC